This TCR beta chain originates from a study of blood T cell repertoires in COVID-19. Study-wide context: The United States, Italy and Spain supplied acute and convalescent COVID-19 samples. The analysed material was cDNA or gDNA that came from T cells, B-cell-depleted T cells, or PBMCs.

Participant-reported clinical history was the basis for cohort assignment. Data came from immunoSEQ multiplex PCR; TCRdb stores just in-frame clones and leaves some out. The table records around 220,000 clones, 88% of them present only once. CDR1 is SEHNR and CDR2 is FQNEAQ in the germline V gene (reference sequence). This CDR3 has 15 residues. V gave up 5 bases and J gave up 6 bases; unmatched junction bases: 8. The receptor comes from a woman aged 45-65 years with acute COVID-19. The sequenced sample consisted of PBMCs or T cells enriched from blood (not recorded which). The chain combines TRBV7-9 with TRBJ2-2, with 8 bases lining up with TRBD1. CDR3 DNA sequence: TGTGCCAGCAGCCTCGATGTGGACAGGGCCGGGGAGCTGTTTTTT. The encoded protein is CASSLDVDRAGELFF.